This T cell receptor (beta chain) is from a study of PD-L1 blockade in urothelial cancer. For the study at large: At 6 weeks and at 3 weeks (second dose) after treatment start, blood was analyzed. Typically, measured as a median, blood samples had roughly 140,000 T cells.

Trimming pared 1 base from V and 5 bases from J, leaving 16 bases between. The CDR3 runs 15 residues. CDR1 is SGHDT, CDR2 YYEEEE, per germline. Stated time point: pretreatment peripheral blood. The data were produced by immunoSEQ multiplex PCR, yet TCRdb's version contains in-frame clones alone and is incomplete. The profile shows tens of thousands of clones, around nine tenths of them singletons. The genes are TRBV5-6 and TRBJ2-7; D is possibly TRBD2 (5 bases). The clonotype was recovered from a woman in her fifties or sixties with urothelial cancer. The sample consisted of PBMCs, taken around atezolizumab (anti-PD-L1) treatment. The CDR3 spells CASSLPTSGLHEQYF. CDR3 nucleotide sequence: TGTGCCAGCAGCTTGCCAACCTCCGGACTCCACGAGCAGTACTTC.